Detailed here is one T cell receptor beta chain. Its antigen is unidentified. J was trimmed by 2 bases and V by 5 bases; bases with no gene match: 10. Germline V gives CDR1 MNHEY, CDR2 SMNVEV (reference sequence). The CDR3 is made up of 16 amino acids. These data originate in a study of cytomegalovirus exposure and HLA in healthy donors. Study-level findings and limits: Looking again later, the authors saw that most CMV-associated TCR beta chains seemed HLA-restricted. What was likely a sequencing artifact was a cluster of highly shared sequence variants. Among TCR beta chains, those listed as cytomegalovirus-associated numbered some 160.

PCR involved 60 Vbeta and 13 Jbeta primers. Original data processing: Roughly 11 million of the roughly 77 million unique TCR beta chains counted in a later analysis were shared. Assay used: immunoSEQ multiplex PCR; TCRdb lists only in-frame clones, some missing. D and trimming were read from the DNA, whereas the V and J calls and clone size are those reported in that table. In the table there are around 140,000 clones, around 80% of which are singletons. The sample was PBMCs. The source is a female donor in good health and CMV-seronegative. The genes are TRBV27 and TRBJ2-3; 7 bases line up with TRBD1. In DNA, the CDR3 is TGTGCCAGCAGTCTCCTCGGGACAGCCCTCACAGATACGCAGTATTTT. It translates to CASSLLGTALTDTQYF.